This T cell receptor beta chain was retrieved from a study of T cells after yellow fever vaccination (dated by TCRdb to between 2018 and 2021). About the investigation overall: The SMART-Seq v4 Ultra Low Input RNA kit was used to prepare libraries from fractions with low cell numbers. To follow T-cell clones before and after both primary and booster YFV17D yellow fever vaccination, bulk TCR alpha and beta repertoires underwent longitudinal sequencing. Two healthy male donors, one aged 18 to 30 and one aged 30 to 39 years, made up the cohort. Blood was collected at multiple timepoints before and after primary and secondary immunization, and bulk PBMC replicates and cell subsets were isolated.

What the treatment or condition label conveys for this sample: live attenuated yellow fever vaccine strain. PBMCs were isolated from peripheral blood using a standard Ficoll-Paque protocol. CD4 and CD8 T-cell fractions were isolated with Dynabeads CD4 and CD8 positive selection kits. RNA was extracted with TriZol from bulk PBMCs, CD4 and CD8 fractions, and dextramer-positive and dextramer-negative fractions. V loses 1 base, J loses 9 bases, and the germline ends lie 10 bases apart. There are 12 amino acids in the CDR3, from cysteine to phenylalanine inclusive. Only the CDR3 DNA is retained, 36 bases long and in frame from the first base. The germline V gene (reference sequence) yields DFQATT for CDR1 and SNEGSKA for CDR2. This clonotype was detected a few times. Its antigen remains unidentified. No base quality values were provided; no much bigger clone lies one nucleotide off. TCR cDNA was made using 5'RACE template switching, a step that added a universal primer site and unique molecular identifiers. Priming of cDNA synthesis was performed from both the TCR alpha and TCR beta constant segments. Libraries were amplified in two PCR steps, with sample barcodes and sequencing adapters added in the second step. Sequencing of the libraries was done on either Illumina HiSeq 2500 (2x100 bp) or NovaSeq (2x150 bp). From the authors' description of their analysis: Demultiplexing of reads and collapsing into UMI consensus sequences were performed with MIGEC, and V(D)J alignment was carried out with MiXCR. Using edgeR on replicate PBMC samples, clonotypes were called vaccine-responding if FDR was below 0.01 and the log2 fold change was above 5 up to day 15. Each bulk clonotype received a CD4 or CD8 identity based on whether the sequenced CD4 or CD8 repertoire contained that clonotype at higher abundance. TCRdb ran its own pipeline on the public reads, namely fastp trimming at Q25 and MiXCR clone calling, and kept in-frame beta chains. CDR3 protein duplicates are merged, each entry listing the most common genes and DNA. These V and J calls derive from TCRdb rather than the authors' analysis. The sample table holds 300,000 or so distinct CDR3 sequences, of which 13% were seen once. The ten biggest clones cover roughly 0.5% of the sample.

Beyond this particular receptor, the publication reports: Only two donors were included in the study, so the extent to which the findings can be generalized is limited. Compared with the primary T-cell response, the secondary T-cell response was faster but weaker, reaching its peak on day 5 rather than on day 15. Most clones expanded after primary vaccination (about 95% of CD4 and roughly 90% of CD8) were re-detected after the booster, suggesting that broad memory maintenance occurred. Computational filtering was required because FACS-sorted repertoires could contain abundant contaminating clonotypes from the bulk population. A small share of clonotypes was detected in both CD4 and CD8 compartments, with the overlap likely arising from convergent recombination.

The sample in question was CD4+ T cells sorted from PBMCs, obtained 45 days after the yellow fever booster vaccination. The sequence was collected from a man aged 25 to 45 who received the YFV17D yellow fever vaccine. The chain employs TRBV20-1 and TRBJ2-1; the D gene cannot be named for sure. The CDR3 corresponds to CSARGSLGEQFF. The nucleotide sequence reads as follows: TGCAGTGCTAGAGGTAGCTTAGGTGAGCAGTTCTTC.